This section outlines one TCR beta chain sequence together with its context. CDR3 length equals 15 residues. From germline, CDR1 is SGHTA and CDR2 FQGNSA. V lost 2 bases and J 7 bases, leaving 17 bases between the germline ends. Cohorts were based on clinical histories the participants reported. Clones were sequenced by immunoSEQ multiplex PCR, and TCRdb holds only the in-frame ones, with some missing. The sample has hundreds of thousands of clones; roughly 90% are singletons. This specimen belongs to a study of blood T cell repertoires in COVID-19. The wider study: Samples came from the United States, Italy and Spain, spanning acute and convalescent COVID-19. The analysed material was cDNA or gDNA that came from T cells, B-cell-depleted T cells, or PBMCs.

The TCR sequence derives from a woman aged 18 to 35 with acute COVID-19. Specimen: PBMCs or T cells enriched from blood (not recorded which). The V and J genes are TRBV7-2 and TRBJ2-5; weak D call: TRBD2 (6 bases). The CDR3 here is CASSLWALPGGTQYF. The CDR3 DNA sequence: TGTGCCAGCAGCTTATGGGCCCTTCCCGGGGGGACCCAGTACTTC.